This T cell receptor beta chain was sequenced in a study of monozygotic twins with inflammatory bowel disease. Study-level results: Clonotypes shared with others were fewer in IBD patients than in healthy twins, especially with disease activity. Limited statistical power may explain no repertoire similarity difference between concordant and discordant twins.

For this clonotype: Antigen unknown.

An amount of 3,500 to 4,500 ng of total RNA was used for each TCR library. UMIs were attached via template switching, each with a 6-nucleotide sample barcode. With the 5' RACE reads reprocessed, TCRdb shows one record per CDR3 protein and no DNA. In total, the table holds 150,000 to 200,000 distinct CDR3 sequences. The CDR3 consists of 15 residues. Germline-derived CDR1 and CDR2 are MNHEY and SVGAGI. V is TRBV6-5 and J is TRBJ2-3. Material for sequencing was blood. The source of this sequence is a human donor with ulcerative colitis or Crohn's disease, or a healthy co-twin of an affected twin (not recorded which). This chain's CDR3 is CASSYGILRTDTQYF.